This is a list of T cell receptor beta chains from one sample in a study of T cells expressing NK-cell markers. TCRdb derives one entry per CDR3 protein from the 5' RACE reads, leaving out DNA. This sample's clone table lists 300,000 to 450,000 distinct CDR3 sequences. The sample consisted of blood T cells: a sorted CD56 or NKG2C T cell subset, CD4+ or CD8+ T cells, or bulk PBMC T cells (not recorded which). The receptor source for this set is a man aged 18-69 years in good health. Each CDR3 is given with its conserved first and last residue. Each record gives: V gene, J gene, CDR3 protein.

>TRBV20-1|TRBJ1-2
CSAGQDLTYYGYTF
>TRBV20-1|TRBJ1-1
CSARVTTQGGRTEAFF
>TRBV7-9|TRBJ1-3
CASSLRLTGNDGNTIYF
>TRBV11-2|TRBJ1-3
CASSIRLIDSGNTIYF
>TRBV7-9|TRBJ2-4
CASSFGSTSKNIQYF
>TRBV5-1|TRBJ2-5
CASSWTRLKQETQYF
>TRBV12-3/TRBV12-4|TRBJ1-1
CASSFDGDTEAFF
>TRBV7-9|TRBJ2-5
CASSKRGDRGQETQYF
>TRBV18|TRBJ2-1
CASSENRGTGYNEQFF
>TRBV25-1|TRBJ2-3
CASSEYVGGLRTDTQYF
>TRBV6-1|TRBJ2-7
CASSRDSVGLEQYF
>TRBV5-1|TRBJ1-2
CASSLLPGQGASGYTF
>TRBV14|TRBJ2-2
CASSGHRGENTGELFF
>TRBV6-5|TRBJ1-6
CASSYSIPQGRNSPLHF
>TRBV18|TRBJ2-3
CASSPKRERGSTDTQYF
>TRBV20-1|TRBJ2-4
CSGGDITAKNIQYF
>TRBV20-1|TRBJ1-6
CSARDGQGSYNSPLHF
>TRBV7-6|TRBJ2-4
CASSYRRGEWYF
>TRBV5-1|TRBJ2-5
CASSAGTSGEQETQYF
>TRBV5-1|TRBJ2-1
CASSPGTGGSLSNEQFF
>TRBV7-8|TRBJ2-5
CASSSVGGGAPETQYF
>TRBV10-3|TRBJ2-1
CAIHSGGAVEQFF
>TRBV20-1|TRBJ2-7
CSARTDFLTYEQYF
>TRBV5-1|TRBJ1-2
CASSLIAGGINYGYTF
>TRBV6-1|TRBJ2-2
CASLFRDSYTGELFF
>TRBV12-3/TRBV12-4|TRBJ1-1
CASSLKGARWSFF
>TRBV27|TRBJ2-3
CASSLTLDSLTDTQYF
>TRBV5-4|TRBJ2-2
CASSLLLDGELFF
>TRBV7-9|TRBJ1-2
CASWRGGEVDGYTF
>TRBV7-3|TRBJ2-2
CASSLNARGELFF
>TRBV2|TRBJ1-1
CASSARASTEAFF
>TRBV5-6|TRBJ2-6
CASSLHGYSGANVLTF
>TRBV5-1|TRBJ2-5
CASSLNPGARLETQYF
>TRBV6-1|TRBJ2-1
CASSQQGERGNEQFF
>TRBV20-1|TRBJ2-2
CSATGRGYLPGELFF
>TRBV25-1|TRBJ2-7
CASSPGLGQGLYEQYF
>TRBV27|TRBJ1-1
CASTTTGRAEAFF
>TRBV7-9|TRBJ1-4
CASSLKAGENEKLFF
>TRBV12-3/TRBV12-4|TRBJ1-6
CASSPQWGGPLHF
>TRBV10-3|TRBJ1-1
CAISDSWTGRGDTEAFF
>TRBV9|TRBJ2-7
CASSVGPKGHYEQYF
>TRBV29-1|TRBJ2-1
CSLTSAGRLYNEQFF
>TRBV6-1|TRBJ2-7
CASSPGGYLPYEQYF
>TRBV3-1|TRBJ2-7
CASSPGTSGNGQYF
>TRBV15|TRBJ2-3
CATSKRGDTQYF
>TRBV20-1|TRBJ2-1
CSAPPQRRGEQFF
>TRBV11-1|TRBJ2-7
CASSFGPPYEQYF
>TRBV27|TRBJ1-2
CASSPAGGNYGYTF
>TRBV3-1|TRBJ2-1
CASSQAWQGVGEQFF
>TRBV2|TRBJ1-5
CASSGNQLNSNQPQHF
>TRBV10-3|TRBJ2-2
CAIKGTGGTGELFF
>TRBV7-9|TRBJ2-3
CASSRDASTADTQYF
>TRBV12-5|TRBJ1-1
CASGPRRAGPGTEAFF
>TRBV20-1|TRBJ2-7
CSAADSGASYEQYF
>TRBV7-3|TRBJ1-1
CASSSQGQGTEAFF